Listed below are T cell receptor beta chains from one sample, sequenced in a study of blood T cell repertoires in COVID-19. The protocol was immunoSEQ multiplex PCR, while the TCRdb copy is restricted to in-frame clones and leaves out a portion. The sample has some 66,000 clones, approximately 79% seen once. Sequencing was done on a sample of peripheral blood. These TCRs come from a man in his sixties with acute or convalescent COVID-19. Each CDR3 is given with its conserved first and last residue. D genes are given only for firm matches. Size is omitted from some rows. Given values are once, few, many or a class for expanded clones.

.	TRBV7-2	TRBJ1-5	.	CASSLAYNQPQHF	TGTGCCAGCAGCTTAGCTTACAATCAGCCCCAGCATTTT
.	TRBV11-3	TRBJ1-3	once	CASSLAPGNGNTIYF	TGTGCCAGCAGCTTAGCTCCAGGGAACGGAAACACCATATATTTT
.	TRBV7-2	TRBJ1-3	.	CASRFRDTNKGGNTIYF	TGTGCCAGCAGGTTCCGGGACACAAATAAAGGGGGAAACACCATATATTTT
.	TRBV5-1	TRBJ1-3	.	CASSPRDPGRDTIYF	TGCGCCAGCAGCCCCCGGGATCCGGGAAGGGACACCATATATTTT
.	TRBV30	TRBJ1-5	once	CAWSVPGGGNQPQHF	TGTGCCTGGAGTGTACCTGGAGGAGGCAATCAGCCCCAGCATTTT
TRBD2	TRBV11-2	TRBJ2-1	.	CASSPGVAGGYEQFF	TGTGCCAGCAGCCCCGGGGTAGCGGGGGGGTATGAGCAGTTCTTC
.	TRBV3-1/TRBV3-2	TRBJ2-3	.	CASSQVPRDGTDTQYF	TGTGCCAGCAGCCAAGTCCCTCGCGATGGCACAGATACGCAGTATTTT
TRBD1	TRBV5-8	TRBJ1-4	.	CASSGQGRTNEKLFF	TGTGCCAGCAGCGGACAGGGAAGGACTAATGAAAAACTGTTTTTT
TRBD2	TRBV6-2/TRBV6-3	TRBJ2-1	.	CASSYYLGTSGVGGFF	TGTGCCAGCAGTTACTATCTCGGGACTAGCGGGGTAGGTGGATTCTTC
.	TRBV11-3	TRBJ1-5	.	CASSLDRRQVEVGNQPQHF	TGTGCCAGCAGCTTAGATCGTCGGCAGGTCGAAGTAGGCAATCAGCCCCAGCATTTT
TRBD1	TRBV5-5	TRBJ2-7	.	CASSTNGQGRVEQYF	TGTGCCAGCAGCACGAACGGACAGGGAAGGGTCGAGCAGTACTTC
.	TRBV4-1	TRBJ2-7	.	CASSQAAGYEQYF	TGCGCCAGCAGCCAAGCGGCGGGGTACGAGCAGTACTTC
.	TRBV7-8	TRBJ2-5	once	CASSPLQEKQETQYF	TGTGCCAGCAGCCCGTTACAGGAGAAGCAAGAGACCCAGTACTTC
TRBD1	TRBV30	TRBJ1-6	few	CAWSPGQGDSPLHF	TGTGCCTGGAGCCCCGGACAGGGGGATTCACCCCTCCACTTT
TRBD1	TRBV19	TRBJ2-2	few	CASNFETGGTGELFF	TGTGCCAGTAACTTCGAGACAGGGGGAACCGGGGAGCTGTTTTTT
TRBD1	TRBV2	TRBJ1-6	once	CASSGQGNSPLHF	TGTGCCAGCAGCGGACAGGGGAATTCACCCCTCCACTTT
TRBD1	TRBV5-6	TRBJ1-5	.	CASSATGVGNQPQHF	TGTGCCAGCAGCGCGACAGGGGTTGGCAATCAGCCCCAGCATTTT
.	TRBV13	TRBJ2-2	few	CASSRGKAGELFF	TGTGCCAGCAGCAGGGGGAAAGCCGGGGAGCTGTTTTTT
.	TRBV6-6	TRBJ1-2	.	CASSFNSGSNYGYTF	TGTGCCAGCAGTTTCAACAGCGGTTCCAACTATGGCTACACCTTC
.	TRBV4-3	TRBJ2-6	.	CASSQDRVGVVGGTGANVLTF	TGCGCCAGCAGCCAAGACCGGGTCGGGGTAGTCGGGGGAACTGGGGCCAACGTCCTGACTTTC
.	TRBV5-4	TRBJ2-5	.	CASSSGGLKETQYF	TGTGCCAGCAGCTCAGGGGGGCTGAAAGAGACCCAGTACTTC
.	TRBV12-3/TRBV12-4	TRBJ1-2	.	CASSDAGYGYTF	TGTGCCAGCTCCGACGCGGGCTATGGCTACACCTTC
.	TRBV15	TRBJ1-2	.	CATLTPFFSYGYTF	TGTGCCACCCTGACACCTTTCTTTAGCTATGGCTACACCTTC
TRBD1	TRBV11-2	TRBJ1-4	.	CASSLLRGQGTNEKLFF	TGTGCCAGCAGCTTACTGCGTGGACAGGGCACTAATGAAAAACTGTTTTTT
.	TRBV10-3	TRBJ2-3	.	CAISGAQGTDTQYF	TGTGCCATCAGTGGGGCACAAGGTACAGATACGCAGTATTTT
TRBD2	TRBV27	TRBJ2-5	.	CASSQTSGGRIKLQETQYF	TGTGCCAGCAGCCAGACTAGCGGGGGACGAATTAAATTACAAGAGACCCAGTACTTC
TRBD1	TRBV2	TRBJ1-4	.	CASSAGQEGEKLFF	TGTGCCAGCAGCGCCGGACAGGAGGGAGAAAAACTGTTTTTT
TRBD1	TRBV18	TRBJ2-7	once	CASSLGQDYEQYF	TGTGCCAGCTCACTGGGACAGGACTACGAGCAGTACTTC
.	TRBV29-1	TRBJ1-1	.	CSVGFKGGNTEAFF	TGCAGCGTTGGATTTAAGGGAGGGAACACTGAAGCTTTCTTT
TRBD1	TRBV7-9	TRBJ1-4	.	CASSWSDRGNEKLFF	TGTGCCAGCAGCTGGTCGGACAGGGGTAATGAAAAACTGTTTTTT
TRBD1	TRBV19	TRBJ2-7	.	CASSIAGTAFSEQYF	TGTGCCAGTAGTATAGCCGGGACAGCCTTTTCCGAGCAGTACTTC
.	TRBV6-2/TRBV6-3	TRBJ1-5	.	CASSYLGGAYSNQPQHF	TGTGCCAGCAGTTACTTGGGAGGGGCTTATAGCAATCAGCCCCAGCATTTT
.	TRBV19	TRBJ1-5	few	CAGGGEGRSNQPQHF	TGTGCCGGAGGAGGGGAGGGCAGGAGCAATCAGCCCCAGCATTTT
.	TRBV10-2	TRBJ2-5	.	CASRGQETQYF	TGCGCCAGTCGGGGGCAAGAGACCCAGTACTTC
.	TRBV5-1	TRBJ1-6	few	CASSLPLGDSPLHF	TGCGCCAGCAGCTTACCTCTGGGAGATTCACCCCTCCACTTT
TRBD2	TRBV10-1	TRBJ2-1	.	CASSGLASEQFF	TGCGCCAGCAGTGGACTAGCAAGTGAGCAGTTCTTC
.	TRBV9	TRBJ2-1	many	CASSVGIGNEQFF	TGTGCCAGCAGCGTAGGCATCGGCAATGAGCAGTTCTTC
TRBD2	TRBV4-3	TRBJ2-5	.	CASSRRLAGGQETQYF	TGCGCCAGCAGCCGAAGACTAGCGGGGGGCCAAGAGACCCAGTACTTC
TRBD2	TRBV19	TRBJ2-2	.	CASGTSGYTGELFF	TGTGCCAGCGGGACTAGCGGATACACCGGGGAGCTGTTTTTT
TRBD1	TRBV2	TRBJ1-2	.	CASSLRQGVDGYTF	TGTGCCAGCAGCCTCCGCCAGGGGGTTGATGGCTACACCTTC
.	TRBV29-1	TRBJ2-7	.	CSVEYQGRRGEQYF	TGCAGCGTTGAATATCAGGGGCGCCGAGGCGAGCAGTACTTC
.	TRBV30	TRBJ1-5	.	CAWSVAGMQPQHF	TGTGCCTGGAGCGTCGCGGGGATGCAGCCCCAGCATTTT
.	TRBV2	TRBJ2-7	.	CASSVQNYEQYF	TGTGCCAGCAGTGTCCAGAACTACGAGCAGTACTTC
TRBD1	TRBV6-6	TRBJ1-1	once	CASSFTGANTEAFF	TGTGCCAGCAGTTTTACAGGGGCGAACACTGAAGCTTTCTTT
TRBD2	TRBV14	TRBJ2-3	.	CASSAASGGADTQYF	TGTGCCAGCAGCGCCGCTAGCGGGGGGGCGGATACGCAGTATTTT
TRBD1	TRBV18	TRBJ2-7	once	CASSPLGQANEQYF	TGTGCCAGCTCACCCCTGGGACAGGCAAACGAGCAGTACTTC
.	TRBV3-1/TRBV3-2	TRBJ2-7	.	CASSQSPGRAGGEQYF	TGTGCCAGCAGCCAAAGTCCGGGCCGAGCCGGAGGGGAGCAGTACTTC
.	TRBV11-2	TRBJ1-4	.	CASSSRTGRRGTDFEKLFF	TGTGCCAGCAGCTCCAGAACCGGGCGACGCGGGACGGACTTTGAAAAACTGTTTTTT
TRBD2	TRBV29-1	TRBJ2-1	.	CSVEVHRGGGSEQFF	TGCAGCGTTGAAGTACATCGGGGGGGTGGGAGTGAGCAGTTCTTC
.	TRBV4-3	TRBJ1-2	.	CASSQDTQGTYGYTF	TGCGCCAGCAGCCAAGATACCCAGGGTACCTATGGCTACACCTTC
.	TRBV27	TRBJ2-4	.	CASSILAKNIQYF	TGTGCCAGCAGTATACTAGCCAAAAACATTCAGTACTTC
TRBD2	TRBV19	TRBJ2-2	.	CASSSGLAGGRTGELFF	TGTGCCAGTAGTTCCGGCTTAGCGGGGGGGCGTACCGGGGAGCTGTTTTTT
.	TRBV2	TRBJ1-5	.	CASSENQGPNQPQHF	TGTGCCAGCAGTGAAAACCAGGGGCCCAATCAGCCCCAGCATTTT
TRBD2	TRBV7-2	TRBJ2-5	.	CASSLALSGGQETQYF	TGTGCCAGCAGCTTAGCGCTAAGCGGGGGCCAAGAGACCCAGTACTTC
TRBD2	TRBV5-4	TRBJ2-1	.	CASSSASGGAINEQFF	TGTGCCAGCAGCTCCGCCAGCGGGGGGGCGATAAATGAGCAGTTCTTC
.	TRBV12-3/TRBV12-4	TRBJ1-2	.	CASSLQNYGYTF	TGTGCCAGCAGTTTACAGAACTATGGCTACACCTTC
TRBD1	TRBV3-1/TRBV3-2	TRBJ1-2	.	CASSRATGGFSGYTF	TGTGCCAGCAGCCGGGCGACAGGGGGCTTCTCTGGCTACACCTTC
.	TRBV19	TRBJ2-1	.	CASRGVLIGQRGNEQFF	TGTGCCAGTAGGGGGGTTTTAATTGGACAGAGGGGGAATGAGCAGTTCTTC
.	TRBV11-2	TRBJ1-2	.	CASSDRRRANYGYTF	TGTGCCAGCAGCGACAGGCGGCGCGCTAACTATGGCTACACCTTC
TRBD1	TRBV14	TRBJ1-2	.	CASSHYDRVQSGYTF	TGTGCCAGCAGCCATTACGACAGGGTGCAAAGTGGCTACACCTTC